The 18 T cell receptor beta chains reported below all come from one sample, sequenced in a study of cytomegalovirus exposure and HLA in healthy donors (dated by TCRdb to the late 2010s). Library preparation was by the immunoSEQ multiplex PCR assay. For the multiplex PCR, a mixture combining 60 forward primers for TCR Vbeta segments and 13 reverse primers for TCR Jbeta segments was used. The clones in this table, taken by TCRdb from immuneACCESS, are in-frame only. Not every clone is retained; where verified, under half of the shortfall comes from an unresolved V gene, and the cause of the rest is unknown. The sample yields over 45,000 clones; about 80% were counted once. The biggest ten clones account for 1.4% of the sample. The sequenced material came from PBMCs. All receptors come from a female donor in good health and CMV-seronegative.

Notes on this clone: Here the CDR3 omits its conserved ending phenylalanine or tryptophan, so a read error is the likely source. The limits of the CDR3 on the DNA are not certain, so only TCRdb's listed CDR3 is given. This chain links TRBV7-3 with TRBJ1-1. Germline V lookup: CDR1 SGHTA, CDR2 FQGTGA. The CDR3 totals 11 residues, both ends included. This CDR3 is CASSLGCCVIS.

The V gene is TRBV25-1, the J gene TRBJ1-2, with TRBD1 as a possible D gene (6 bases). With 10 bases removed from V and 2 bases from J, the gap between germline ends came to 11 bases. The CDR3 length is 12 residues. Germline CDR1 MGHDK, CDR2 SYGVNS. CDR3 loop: CATWTANYGYTF. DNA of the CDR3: TGTGCCACCTGGACAGCCAACTATGGCTACACCTTC.

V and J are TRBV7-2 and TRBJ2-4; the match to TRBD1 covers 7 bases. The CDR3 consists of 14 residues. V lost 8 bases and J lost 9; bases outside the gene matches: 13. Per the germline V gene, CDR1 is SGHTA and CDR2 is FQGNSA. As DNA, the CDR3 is TGTGCCAGCGACTACAGGGGTGATATGGCCATTCAGTACTTC. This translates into CASDYRGDMAIQYF.

This CDR3 is CATSRDRGQTEAFF. The CDR3 DNA is TGTGCCACCAGCCGGGACAGGGGACAAACTGAAGCTTTCTTT. The chain is built from TRBV15 and TRBJ1-1; 10 nucleotides line up with TRBD1. The CDR3 spans 14 residues. Per germline, CDR1 LNHNV and CDR2 YYDKDF (reference sequence). V was clipped by 5 bases and J by 5 bases; unmatched bases: 5.

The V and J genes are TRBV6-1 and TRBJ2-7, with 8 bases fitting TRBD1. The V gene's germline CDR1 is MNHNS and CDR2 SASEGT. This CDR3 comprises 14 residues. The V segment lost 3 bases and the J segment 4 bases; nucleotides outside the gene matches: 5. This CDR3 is CASSETGEGYEQYF. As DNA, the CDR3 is TGTGCCAGCAGTGAGACAGGGGAAGGGTACGAGCAGTACTTC.

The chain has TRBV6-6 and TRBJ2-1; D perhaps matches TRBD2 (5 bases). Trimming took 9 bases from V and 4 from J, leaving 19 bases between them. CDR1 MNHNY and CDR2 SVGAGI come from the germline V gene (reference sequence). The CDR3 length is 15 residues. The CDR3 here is CASRRGAEAYNEQFF. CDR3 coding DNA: TGTGCCAGTCGTCGGGGTGCAGAGGCGTACAATGAGCAGTTCTTC.

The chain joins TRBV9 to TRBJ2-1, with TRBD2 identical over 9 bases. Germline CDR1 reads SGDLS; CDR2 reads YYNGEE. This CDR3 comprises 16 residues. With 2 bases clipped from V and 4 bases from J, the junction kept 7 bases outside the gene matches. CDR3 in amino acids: CASSVEGAGGYNEQFF. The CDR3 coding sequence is TGTGCCAGCAGCGTCGAGGGAGCGGGGGGTTACAATGAGCAGTTCTTC.

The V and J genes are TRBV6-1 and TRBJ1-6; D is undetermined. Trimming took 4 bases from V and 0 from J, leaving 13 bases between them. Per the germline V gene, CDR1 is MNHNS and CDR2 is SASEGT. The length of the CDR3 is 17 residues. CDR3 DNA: TGTGCCAGCAGTGCACGACACATTAGCTCCTATAATTCACCCCTCCACTTT. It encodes CASSARHISSYNSPLHF.

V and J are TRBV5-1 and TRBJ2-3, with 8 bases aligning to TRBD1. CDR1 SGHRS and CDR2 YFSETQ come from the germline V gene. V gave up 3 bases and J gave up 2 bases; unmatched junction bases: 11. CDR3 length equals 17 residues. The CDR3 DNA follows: TGCGCCAGCAGCTCGACATGGACAGGGACTTACACAGATACGCAGTATTTT. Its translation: CASSSTWTGTYTDTQYF.

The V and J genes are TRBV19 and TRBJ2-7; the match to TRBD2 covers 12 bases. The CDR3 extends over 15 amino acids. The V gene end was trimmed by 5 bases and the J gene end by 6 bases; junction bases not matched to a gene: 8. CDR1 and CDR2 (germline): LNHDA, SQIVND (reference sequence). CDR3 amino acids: CASSGRLAGAGEQYF. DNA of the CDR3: TGTGCCAGTAGTGGCAGACTAGCGGGGGCCGGCGAGCAGTACTTC.

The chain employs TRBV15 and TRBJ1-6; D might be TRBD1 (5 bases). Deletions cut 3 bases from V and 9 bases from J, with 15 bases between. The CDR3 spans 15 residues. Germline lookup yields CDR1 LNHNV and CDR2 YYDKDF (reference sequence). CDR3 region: CATSRDTAGGSPLHF. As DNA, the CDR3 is TGTGCCACCAGCAGGGACACCGCCGGGGGTTCACCCCTCCACTTT.

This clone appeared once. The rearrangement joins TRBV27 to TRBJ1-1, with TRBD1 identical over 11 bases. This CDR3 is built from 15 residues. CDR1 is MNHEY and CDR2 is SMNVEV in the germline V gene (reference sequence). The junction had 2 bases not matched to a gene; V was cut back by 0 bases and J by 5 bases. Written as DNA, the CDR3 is TGTGCCAGCAGTTTATCAGGGACAGGGGGAACTGAAGCTTTCTTT. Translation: CASSLSGTGGTEAFF.

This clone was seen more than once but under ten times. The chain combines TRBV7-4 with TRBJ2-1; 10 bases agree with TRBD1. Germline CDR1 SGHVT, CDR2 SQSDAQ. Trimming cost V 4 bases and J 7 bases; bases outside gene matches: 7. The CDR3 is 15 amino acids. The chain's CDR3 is CASSYRDRGRNEQFF. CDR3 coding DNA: TGTGCCAGCAGCTACCGGGACAGGGGAAGGAATGAGCAGTTCTTC.

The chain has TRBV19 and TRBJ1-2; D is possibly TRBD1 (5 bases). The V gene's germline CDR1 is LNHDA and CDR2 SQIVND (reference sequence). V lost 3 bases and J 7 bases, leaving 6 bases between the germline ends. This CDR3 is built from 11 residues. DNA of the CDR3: TGTGCCAGTAGTATCGGGGGTGGCTACACCTTC. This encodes CASSIGGGYTF.

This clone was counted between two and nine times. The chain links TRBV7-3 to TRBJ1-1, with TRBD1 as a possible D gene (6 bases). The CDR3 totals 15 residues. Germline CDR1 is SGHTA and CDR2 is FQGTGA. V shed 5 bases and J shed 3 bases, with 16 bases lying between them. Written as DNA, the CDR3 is TGTGCCAGCAGCGACAGCGGAAAGGGGGACACTGAAGCTTTCTTT. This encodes CASSDSGKGDTEAFF.

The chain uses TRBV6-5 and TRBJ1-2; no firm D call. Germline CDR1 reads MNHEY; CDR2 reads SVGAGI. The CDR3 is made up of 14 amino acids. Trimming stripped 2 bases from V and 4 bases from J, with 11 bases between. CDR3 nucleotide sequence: TGTGCCAGCAGTTACGGAGGGAACGGCTATGGCTACACCTTC. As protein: CASSYGGNGYGYTF.

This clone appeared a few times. DNA for the CDR3: TGCGCCAGCAGTTTACAGGGGGACCCGACTAACTATGGCTACACCTTC. It yields the protein CASSLQGDPTNYGYTF. This chain joins TRBV5-1 and TRBJ1-2; 8 nucleotides line up with TRBD1. Germline V CDR1 and CDR2: SGHRS, YFSETQ. V shed 5 bases, J shed 0 bases, and the junction held 9 bases outside the gene matches. CDR3 length: 16 amino acids.

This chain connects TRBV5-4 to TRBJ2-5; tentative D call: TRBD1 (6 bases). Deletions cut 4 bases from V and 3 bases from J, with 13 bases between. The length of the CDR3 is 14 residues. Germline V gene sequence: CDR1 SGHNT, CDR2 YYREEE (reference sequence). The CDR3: CASSVGQTKETQYF. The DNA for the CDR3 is TGTGCCAGCAGCGTTGGACAGACGAAAGAGACCCAGTACTTC.